These T cell receptor beta chains were read from a single sample in a study of blood T cell repertoires in COVID-19. The repertoire was sequenced with immunoSEQ multiplex PCR; TCRdb's copy has only in-frame clones and lacks some. Seen here are 200,000 or so clones, around 81% observed once, and the top ten hold 7.5%. What was sequenced was PBMCs or T cells enriched from blood (not recorded which). Every receptor here comes from a man aged 35-49 years who had recovered from COVID-19. Both conserved end residues are part of each CDR3. D genes are given only for firm matches. Only part of the rows carry a size: once, few, many, or a class if the clone is expanded.

d_call: -
j_call: TRBJ1-5
clone_size: once
v_call: TRBV10-3
cdr3_nt: TGTGCCATCAGTGAACAGCCTGCTTATAGCAATCAGCCCCAGCATTTT
cdr3_aa: CAISEQPAYSNQPQHF

d_call: -
j_call: TRBJ1-2
clone_size: once
v_call: TRBV5-1
cdr3_nt: TGCGCCAGCAGCTTGGACAGCAACTATGGCTACACCTTC
cdr3_aa: CASSLDSNYGYTF

d_call: -
j_call: TRBJ1-1
clone_size: -
v_call: TRBV5-6
cdr3_nt: TGTGCCTCCAGTCGGGTGAACACTGAAGCTTTCTTT
cdr3_aa: CASSRVNTEAFF

d_call: -
j_call: TRBJ1-4
clone_size: -
v_call: TRBV27
cdr3_nt: TGTGCCAGCAGCTTGAACGGGGGAGGACTGATTAATGAAAAACTGTTTTTT
cdr3_aa: CASSLNGGGLINEKLFF

d_call: TRBD2
j_call: TRBJ2-3
clone_size: once
v_call: TRBV9
cdr3_nt: TGTGCCAGCAGCCGGAGGACGGGGGGAGCAGATACGCAGTATTTT
cdr3_aa: CASSRRTGGADTQYF

d_call: TRBD2
j_call: TRBJ2-2
clone_size: -
v_call: TRBV30
cdr3_nt: TGTGCCTGGGCCGGACTAGCGGGGGGATCATCCACCGGGGAGCTGTTTTTT
cdr3_aa: CAWAGLAGGSSTGELFF

d_call: -
j_call: TRBJ1-6
clone_size: -
v_call: TRBV5-4
cdr3_nt: TGTGCCAGCAGCTCACTCGATAGGGGTTCACCCCTCCACTTT
cdr3_aa: CASSSLDRGSPLHF

d_call: TRBD1
j_call: TRBJ1-2
clone_size: -
v_call: TRBV5-8
cdr3_nt: TGTGCCAGCAGCTTGGGACAGGGGCTCGACTATGGCTACACCTTC
cdr3_aa: CASSLGQGLDYGYTF

d_call: TRBD2
j_call: TRBJ2-7
clone_size: -
v_call: TRBV6-5
cdr3_nt: TGTGCCAGCAGCGGGACTAATAAAGGCTACGAGCAGTACTTC
cdr3_aa: CASSGTNKGYEQYF

d_call: TRBD1
j_call: TRBJ1-2
clone_size: once
v_call: TRBV4-3
cdr3_nt: TGCGCCAGCAGCCACGACAGGGCGTATGGCTACACCTTC
cdr3_aa: CASSHDRAYGYTF

d_call: -
j_call: TRBJ1-2
clone_size: -
v_call: TRBV28
cdr3_nt: TGTGCCAGCAGTTTCCCGACAGGTTTCTATGGCTACACCTTC
cdr3_aa: CASSFPTGFYGYTF

d_call: TRBD1
j_call: TRBJ2-7
clone_size: -
v_call: TRBV7-2
cdr3_nt: TGTGCCAGCAGCTCAGGGGGAAGGAGTTCGCAGTACTTC
cdr3_aa: CASSSGGRSSQYF

d_call: -
j_call: TRBJ1-2
clone_size: few
v_call: TRBV6-2/TRBV6-3
cdr3_nt: TGTGCCAGCAGTTACAGACAAAACTATGGCTACACCTTC
cdr3_aa: CASSYRQNYGYTF

d_call: TRBD1
j_call: TRBJ1-4
clone_size: -
v_call: TRBV30
cdr3_nt: TGTGCCTGGTCGCTACAGGGGGCAAATGAAAAACTGTTTTTT
cdr3_aa: CAWSLQGANEKLFF

d_call: TRBD2
j_call: TRBJ2-7
clone_size: -
v_call: TRBV2
cdr3_nt: TGTGCCAGCAGAAGGGGACTAGCGTCTGATTCCTACGAGCAGTACTTC
cdr3_aa: CASRRGLASDSYEQYF

d_call: TRBD2
j_call: TRBJ2-1
clone_size: -
v_call: TRBV19
cdr3_nt: TGTGCCAGTAGGACGACTAGCGGGGCTTACAATGAGCAGTTCTTC
cdr3_aa: CASRTTSGAYNEQFF

d_call: TRBD1
j_call: TRBJ1-5
clone_size: -
v_call: TRBV12-5
cdr3_nt: TGTGCTAGTGGTTTGGTACTTAGGGACAGGGTCAAAAACAACCACAATCAGCCCCAGCATTTT
cdr3_aa: CASGLVLRDRVKNNHNQPQHF

d_call: -
j_call: TRBJ1-2
clone_size: -
v_call: TRBV30
cdr3_nt: TGTGCCTGGAGGATACTGAGTAGGGGGACCTTCGTCTACACCTTC
cdr3_aa: CAWRILSRGTFVYTF